This T cell receptor beta chain was sequenced in a study of T cells in localized non-small cell lung cancer. Whole-study results and caveats: Within adjacent lung there appeared a median around 55 of the top 100 tumor clones. An association was observed between higher blood T cell density and longer overall survival. The study found T cell clonality highest in uninvolved adjacent lung, above tumor. Heterogeneity stays possible, as sequencing covered only one tumor region.

On this clone itself: Its target is not known.

This table comes from immunoSEQ multiplex PCR, and its TCRdb copy is limited to in-frame clones, with some not included. The repertoire includes 50,000 to 55,000 clones, roughly 86% of them detected once, and roughly a sixth sits in the top ten. This CDR3 has 16 amino acids. The germline V gene has CDR1 SNHLY and CDR2 FYNNEI. Trimming cost V 0 bases and J 3 bases; bases outside gene matches: 5. The receptor comes from a female donor with stage II lung adenocarcinoma. The sample here was PBMCs, taken before any cancer treatment. The rearrangement uses TRBV2 and TRBJ2-1; 7 positions agree with TRBD2. The CDR3 loop reads CASSEAGGTLYNEQFF. CDR3 nucleotides: TGTGCCAGCAGTGAAGCGGGGGGGACCCTCTACAATGAGCAGTTCTTC.